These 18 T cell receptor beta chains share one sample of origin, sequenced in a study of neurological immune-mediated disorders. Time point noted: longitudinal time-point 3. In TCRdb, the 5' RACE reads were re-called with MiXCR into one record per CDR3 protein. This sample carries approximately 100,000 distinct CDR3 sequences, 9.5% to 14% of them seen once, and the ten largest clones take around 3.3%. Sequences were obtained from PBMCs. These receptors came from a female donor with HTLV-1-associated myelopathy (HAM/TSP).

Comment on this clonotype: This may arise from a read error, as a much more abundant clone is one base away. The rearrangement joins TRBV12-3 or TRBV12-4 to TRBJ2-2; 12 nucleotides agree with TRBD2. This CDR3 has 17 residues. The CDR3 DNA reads TGTGCCAGCAGTCAGACTAGCGGGGGTGTAAACACCGGGGAGCCGTTTTTT. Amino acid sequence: CASSQTSGGVNTGEPFF.

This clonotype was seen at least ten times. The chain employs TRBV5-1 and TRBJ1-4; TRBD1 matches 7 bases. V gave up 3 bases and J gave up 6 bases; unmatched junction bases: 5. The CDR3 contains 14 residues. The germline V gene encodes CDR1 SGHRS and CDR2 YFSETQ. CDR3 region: CASSSGGTDEKLFF. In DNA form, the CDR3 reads TGCGCCAGCAGCTCGGGAGGGACAGATGAAAAACTGTTTTTT.

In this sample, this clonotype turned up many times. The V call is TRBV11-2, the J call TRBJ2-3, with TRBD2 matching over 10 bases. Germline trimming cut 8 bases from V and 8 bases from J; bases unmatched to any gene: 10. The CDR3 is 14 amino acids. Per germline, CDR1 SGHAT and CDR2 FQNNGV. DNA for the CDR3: TGTGCCAGCCCTGATTGGGGACTAGCGAGTACGCAGTATTTT. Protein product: CASPDWGLASTQYF.

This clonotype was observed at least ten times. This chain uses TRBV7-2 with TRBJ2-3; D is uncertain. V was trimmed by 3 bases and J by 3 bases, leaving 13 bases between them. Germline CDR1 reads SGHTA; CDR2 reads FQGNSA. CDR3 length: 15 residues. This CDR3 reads CASSFGSSYTDTQYF. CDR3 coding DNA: TGTGCCAGCAGCTTCGGGTCCTCCTATACAGATACGCAGTATTTT.

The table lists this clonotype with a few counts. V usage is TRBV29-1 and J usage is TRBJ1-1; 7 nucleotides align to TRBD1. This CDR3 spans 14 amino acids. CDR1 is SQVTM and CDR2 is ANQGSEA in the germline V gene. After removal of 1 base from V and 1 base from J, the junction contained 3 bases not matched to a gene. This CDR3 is CSVEGRGKNTEAFF. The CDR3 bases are TGCAGCGTTGAAGGCAGGGGGAAGAACACTGAAGCTTTCTTT.

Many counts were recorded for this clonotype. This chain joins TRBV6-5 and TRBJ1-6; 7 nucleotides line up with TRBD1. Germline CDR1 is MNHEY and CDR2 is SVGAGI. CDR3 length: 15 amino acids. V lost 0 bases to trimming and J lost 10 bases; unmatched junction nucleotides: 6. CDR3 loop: CASSYSARGSSPLHF. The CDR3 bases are TGTGCCAGCAGTTACTCGGCCAGGGGGAGCTCACCCCTCCACTTT.

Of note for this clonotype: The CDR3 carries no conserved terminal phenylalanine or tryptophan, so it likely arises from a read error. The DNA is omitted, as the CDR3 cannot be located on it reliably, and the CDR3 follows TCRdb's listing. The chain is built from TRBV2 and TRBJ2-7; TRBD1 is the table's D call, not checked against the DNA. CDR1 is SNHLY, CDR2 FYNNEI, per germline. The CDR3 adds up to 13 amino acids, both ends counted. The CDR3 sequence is CATRRGISYEQHL.

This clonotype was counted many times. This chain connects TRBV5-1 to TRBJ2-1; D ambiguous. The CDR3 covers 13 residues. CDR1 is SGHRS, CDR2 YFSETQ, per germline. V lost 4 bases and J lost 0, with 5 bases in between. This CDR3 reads CASSLSSYNEQFF. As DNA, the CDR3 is TGCGCCAGCAGCCTTAGCTCCTACAATGAGCAGTTCTTC.

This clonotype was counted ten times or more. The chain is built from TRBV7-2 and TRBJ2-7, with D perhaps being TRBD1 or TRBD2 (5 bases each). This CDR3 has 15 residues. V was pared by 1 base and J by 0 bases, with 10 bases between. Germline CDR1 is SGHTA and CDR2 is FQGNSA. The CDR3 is CASSLGTGTSYEQYF. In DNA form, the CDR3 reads TGTGCCAGCAGCTTAGGTACGGGGACCTCCTACGAGCAGTACTTC.

The CDR3 loop is CATSAVAVTGELFF. In nucleotides, the CDR3 is TGTGCCACCAGTGCCGTAGCGGTGACCGGGGAGCTGTTTTTT. V usage is TRBV24-1 and J usage is TRBJ2-2; D perhaps matches TRBD2 (6 bases). The V gene's germline CDR1 is KGHDR and CDR2 SFDVKD. The CDR3 is 14 amino acids. V gave up 5 bases and J gave up 5 bases, with 11 bases separating them.

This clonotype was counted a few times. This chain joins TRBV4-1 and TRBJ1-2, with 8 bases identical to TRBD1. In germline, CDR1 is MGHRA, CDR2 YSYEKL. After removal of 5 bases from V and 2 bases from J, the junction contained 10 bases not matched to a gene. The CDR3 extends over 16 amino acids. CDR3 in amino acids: CASSFPSGGLNYGYTF. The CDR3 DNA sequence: TGCGCCAGCAGCTTCCCATCAGGGGGCCTAAACTATGGCTACACCTTC.

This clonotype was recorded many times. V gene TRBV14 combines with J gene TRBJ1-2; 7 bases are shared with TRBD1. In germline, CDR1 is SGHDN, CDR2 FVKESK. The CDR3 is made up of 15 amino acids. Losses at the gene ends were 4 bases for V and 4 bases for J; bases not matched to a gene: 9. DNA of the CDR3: TGTGCCAGCAGCCTCACAGGGGATGGGAGCTATGGCTACACCTTC. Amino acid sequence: CASSLTGDGSYGYTF. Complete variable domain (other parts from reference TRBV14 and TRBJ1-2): EAGVTQFPSHSVIEKGQTVTLRCDPISGHDNLYWYRRVMGKEIKFLLHFVKESKQDESGMPNNRFLAERTGGTYSTLKVQPAELEDSGVYFCASSLTGDGSYGYTFGSGTRLTVV.

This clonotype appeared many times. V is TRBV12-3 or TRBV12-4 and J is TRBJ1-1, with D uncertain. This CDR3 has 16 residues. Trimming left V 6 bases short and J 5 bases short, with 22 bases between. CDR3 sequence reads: CASRGVVASFSTEAFF. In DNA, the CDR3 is TGTGCCAGCAGGGGAGTGGTCGCGTCCTTCTCGACTGAAGCTTTCTTT.

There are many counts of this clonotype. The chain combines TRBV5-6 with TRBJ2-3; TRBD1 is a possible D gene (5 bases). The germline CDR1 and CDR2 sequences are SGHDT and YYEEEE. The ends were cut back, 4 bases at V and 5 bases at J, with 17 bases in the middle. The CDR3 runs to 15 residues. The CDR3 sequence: CASSPTDDRRDTQYF. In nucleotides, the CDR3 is TGTGCCAGCAGCCCTACAGATGACAGACGAGATACGCAGTATTTT.

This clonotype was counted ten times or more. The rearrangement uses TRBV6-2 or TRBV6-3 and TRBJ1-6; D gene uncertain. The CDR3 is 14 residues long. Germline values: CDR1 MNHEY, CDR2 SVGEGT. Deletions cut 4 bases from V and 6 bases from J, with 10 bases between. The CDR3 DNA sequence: TGTGCCAGCAGTTTGGACGGATCTAATTCACCCCTCCACTTT. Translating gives CASSLDGSNSPLHF.

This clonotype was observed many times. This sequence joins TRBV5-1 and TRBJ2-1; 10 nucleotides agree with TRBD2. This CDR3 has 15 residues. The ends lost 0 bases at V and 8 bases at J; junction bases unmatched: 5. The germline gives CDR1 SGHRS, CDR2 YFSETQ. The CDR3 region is CASSLAQRGGDEQFF. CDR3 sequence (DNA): TGCGCCAGCAGCTTGGCCCAGCGGGGGGGCGATGAGCAGTTCTTC.

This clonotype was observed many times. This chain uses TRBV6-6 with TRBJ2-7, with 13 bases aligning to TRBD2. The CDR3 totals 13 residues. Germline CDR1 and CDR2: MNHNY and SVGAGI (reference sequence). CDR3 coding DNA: TGTGCGACACTAGCGGGGGGGCCTAAAGAGCAGTACTTC. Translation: CATLAGGPKEQYF.

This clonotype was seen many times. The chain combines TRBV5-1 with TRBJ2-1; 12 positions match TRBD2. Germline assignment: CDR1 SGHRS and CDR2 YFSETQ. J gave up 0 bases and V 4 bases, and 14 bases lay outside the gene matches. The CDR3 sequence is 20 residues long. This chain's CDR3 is CASSAQGLAGEKHSYNEQFF. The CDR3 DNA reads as TGCGCCAGCAGCGCACAGGGACTAGCGGGTGAAAAACACTCCTACAATGAGCAGTTCTTC. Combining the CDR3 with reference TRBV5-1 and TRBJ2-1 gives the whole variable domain KAGVTQTPRYLIKTRGQQVTLSCSPISGHRSVSWYQQTPGQGLQFLFEYFSETQRNKGNFPGRFSGRQFSNSRSEMNVSTLELGDSALYLCASSAQGLAGEKHSYNEQFFGPGTRLTVL.